This T cell receptor (beta chain) emerged from a study of T cells in Graves' hyperthyroidism and ophthalmopathy. Study at large: Peripheral blood collection took place at initial diagnosis, before any treatment. Study-wide results and caveats: With a median lead of roughly 6.8 months before onset, the model predicted ophthalmopathy. The blood repertoire included most of the expanded thyroid clonotypes above 0.001.

V trimming: 6 bases; J trimming: 0 bases; junction bases outside the gene matches: 1. This CDR3 is built from 14 residues. Germline CDR1 and CDR2: SNHLY and FYNNEI. Many counts were recorded for this clonotype. What it binds is not known. Amplified TCR beta CDR3 regions came from RNA transcripts. The HTBI primer set drove a first-round RT-PCR of the TCR CDR3. MiXCR was run by TCRdb on the multiplex PCR reads, yielding one entry per CDR3 protein. The data show 300,000 to 450,000 distinct CDR3 sequences, roughly 14% seen once. The TCR comes from a woman aged 55-70 years with Graves' hyperthyroidism. The rearrangement uses TRBV2 and TRBJ2-2, with TRBD1 matching 7 bases. Material for sequencing was blood. The CDR3, as DNA: TGTGCCAGCAGGACAGGGACGAACACCGGGGAGCTGTTTTTT. Protein product: CASRTGTNTGELFF.